The rows below give T cell receptor beta chains drawn from one sample of a study of blood T cell repertoires in COVID-19. Generated by immunoSEQ multiplex PCR, the TCRdb table keeps only in-frame clones and is missing some. The profile shows 200,000 to 300,000 clones, 85% of them singletons. The sample taken for sequencing was peripheral blood. These receptors came from a woman aged 55-75 years with active or convalescent COVID-19. Both conserved end residues are trimmed from each CDR3.

>TRBV19|11|TRBJ2-3
ATSQGSTDTQY
>TRBV13|16|TRBJ2-1
ASSLPTPAGGGRNEQF
>TRBV4-2|18|TRBJ2-3
ASSQVVKGGGGTEKDTQY
>TRBV11-2|13|TRBJ2-5
ASSRQGAFQETQY
>TRBV5-1|11|TRBJ2-1
ASSWGTGDEQF
>TRBV7-9|13|TRBJ1-1
ASSSIEGANTEAF
>TRBV30|17|TRBJ2-2
AWSGDFGTSGGSTGELF
>TRBV19|12|TRBJ2-7
ATTTGSFTYEQY
>TRBV29-1|12|TRBJ2-1
SVEISGAANEQF
>TRBV15|14|TRBJ2-1
ATSRDGQGAFNEQF
>TRBV10-3|13|TRBJ1-2
AISEYRESPLGYT
>TRBV5-1|14|TRBJ2-2
ASSLQGTANTGELF
>TRBV6-5|13|TRBJ2-7
ASSQRQGVSVEQY
>TRBV27|20|TRBJ1-3
ASSLFPFFGQQTDLSGNTIY
>TRBV4-2|14|TRBJ2-1
ASSQDLASLGNEQF
>TRBV11-2|15|TRBJ2-1
ASSPLGLAGNYNEQF
>TRBV6-5|11|TRBJ2-1
ASHPDSYNEQF
>TRBV7-8|13|TRBJ2-3
ASSLGLAVQDTQY
>TRBV6-5|13|TRBJ2-1
ASSFGQATYNEQF
>TRBV9|11|TRBJ2-7
ASSGGDFYEQY
>TRBV7-7|11|TRBJ2-1
ASSLVEGHEQF
>TRBV19|11|TRBJ2-1
ASRPEPYNEQF
>TRBV18|14|TRBJ1-3
ASSPTQGALGNTIY
>TRBV11-2|13|TRBJ2-5
ASSLRTGDLETQY
>TRBV3-1/TRBV3-2|15|TRBJ1-2
ASSQGRGAVDSYGYT
>TRBV6-4|14|TRBJ2-2
ASSVGLAANTGELF